The 7 T cell receptor beta chains below all came from one sample that was sequenced in a study of blood T cell repertoires in COVID-19. Method: immunoSEQ multiplex PCR; TCRdb's copy keeps in-frame clones and lacks some. The sample yields 390,000 or so clones, 80% to 90% seen once. The sequencing input was PBMCs or T cells enriched from blood (not recorded which). These receptors originate from a young man who had recovered from COVID-19.

The V and J genes are TRBV19 and TRBJ1-5; D unclear. Trimming pared 7 bases from V and 6 bases from J, leaving 19 bases between. There are 15 residues in the CDR3. CDR1 is LNHDA, CDR2 SQIVND, per germline (reference sequence). The CDR3 DNA sequence: TGTGCCAGTACCTTCGGGATCGGCGGACTTCAGCCCCAGCATTTT. This gives the protein CASTFGIGGLQPQHF.

This clone was detected only once. The rearrangement links TRBV1 to TRBJ2-2; the table assigns TRBD1, which was not confirmed against the DNA. TRBV1 is labeled a pseudogene. The CDR3 covers 15 residues. The CDR3 region is CTSSPSSGYTGELFF. The CDR3 nucleotides are TGCACCAGCAGCCCAAGCTCAGGGTACACCGGGGAGCTGTTTTTT.

V and J are TRBV7-3 and TRBJ2-2; TRBD1 might be the D (6 bases). The CDR3 extends over 14 amino acids. V lost 4 bases and J 3 bases, leaving 9 bases between the germline ends. Per the germline V gene, CDR1 is SGHTA and CDR2 is FQGTGA. This CDR3 is CASSSGQYTGELFF. The CDR3 nucleotides read TGTGCCAGCAGCTCAGGACAGTACACCGGGGAGCTGTTTTTT.

CDR3 nucleotide sequence: TGCGCCAGCAGTCAGGTCGACAGGCACACCGGGGAGCTGTTTTTT. Translation gives CASSQVDRHTGELFF. The V gene is TRBV23-1, the J gene TRBJ2-2, with D possibly TRBD1 on 6 matching bases. TRBV23-1 is known as an ORF, though its function is uncertain. V was trimmed by 3 bases and J by 3 bases, leaving 11 bases between them. The CDR3 contains 15 residues.

V and J are TRBV7-2 and TRBJ1-5; D perhaps matches TRBD1 (5 bases). The CDR3 contains 17 residues. Germline-derived CDR1 and CDR2 are SGHTA and FQGNSA. V was cut by 2 bases and J by 9 bases, with 23 bases left in between. CDR3 in DNA: TGTGCCAGCAGCTTACTGGGGCGGGACCCCCTCTTCACGCCCCAGCATTTT. Its translation is CASSLLGRDPLFTPQHF.

The rearrangement links TRBV6-5 to TRBJ1-5, with TRBD1 matching over 10 bases. Germline V gives CDR1 MNHEY, CDR2 SVGAGI. V was pared by 5 bases and J by 7 bases, with 5 bases of the junction left unmatched. CDR3 length: 14 residues. This CDR3 reads CASSRGQGEQPQHF. As DNA, the CDR3 is TGTGCCAGCAGTAGAGGACAGGGGGAACAGCCCCAGCATTTT.

J is TRBJ2-4 and V is TRBV7-9; TRBD1 might be the D (6 bases). Trimming pared 2 bases from V and 0 bases from J, leaving 11 bases between. This CDR3 has 16 amino acids. Germline CDR1 and CDR2: SEHNR and FQNEAQ (reference sequence). CDR3 bases: TGTGCCAGCAGCTTATGGGACAACCTAGCCAAAAACATTCAGTACTTC. Translated: CASSLWDNLAKNIQYF.